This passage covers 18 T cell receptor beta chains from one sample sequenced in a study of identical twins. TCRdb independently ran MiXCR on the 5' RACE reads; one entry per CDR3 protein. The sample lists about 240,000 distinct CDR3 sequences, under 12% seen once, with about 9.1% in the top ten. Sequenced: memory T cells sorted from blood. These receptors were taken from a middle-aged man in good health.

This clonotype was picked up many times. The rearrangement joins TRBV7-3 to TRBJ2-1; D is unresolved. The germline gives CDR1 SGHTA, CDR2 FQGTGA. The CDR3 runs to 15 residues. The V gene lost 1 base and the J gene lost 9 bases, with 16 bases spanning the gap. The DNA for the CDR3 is TGTGCCAGCAGCTTAAGTGGCGATGCAGTTAGTGAGCAGTTCTTC. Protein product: CASSLSGDAVSEQFF.

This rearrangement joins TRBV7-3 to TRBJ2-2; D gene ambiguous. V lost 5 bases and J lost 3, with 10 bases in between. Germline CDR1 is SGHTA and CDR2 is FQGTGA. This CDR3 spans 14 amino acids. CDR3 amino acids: CASSKNAHTGELFF. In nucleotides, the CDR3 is TGTGCCAGCAGCAAGAACGCCCACACCGGGGAGCTGTTTTTT.

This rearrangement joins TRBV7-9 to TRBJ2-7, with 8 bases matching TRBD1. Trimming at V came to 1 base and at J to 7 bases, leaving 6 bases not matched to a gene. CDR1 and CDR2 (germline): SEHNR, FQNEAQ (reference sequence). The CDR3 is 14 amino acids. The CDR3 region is CASSLGQGSSEQYF. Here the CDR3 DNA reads TGTGCCAGCAGCTTAGGACAGGGGTCGTCTGAGCAGTACTTC.

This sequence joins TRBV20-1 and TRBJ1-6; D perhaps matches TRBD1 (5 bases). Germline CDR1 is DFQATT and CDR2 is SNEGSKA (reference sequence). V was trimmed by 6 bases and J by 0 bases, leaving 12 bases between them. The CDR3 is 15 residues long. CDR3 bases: TGCAGTGCCCGGGGCGGGAGCTCCTATAATTCACCCCTCCACTTT. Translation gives CSARGGSSYNSPLHF.

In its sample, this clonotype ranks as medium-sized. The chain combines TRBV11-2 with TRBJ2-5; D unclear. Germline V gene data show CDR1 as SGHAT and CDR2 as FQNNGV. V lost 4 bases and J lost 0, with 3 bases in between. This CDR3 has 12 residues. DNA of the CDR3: TGTGCCAGCAGCTCCTACCAAGAGACCCAGTACTTC. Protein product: CASSSYQETQYF.

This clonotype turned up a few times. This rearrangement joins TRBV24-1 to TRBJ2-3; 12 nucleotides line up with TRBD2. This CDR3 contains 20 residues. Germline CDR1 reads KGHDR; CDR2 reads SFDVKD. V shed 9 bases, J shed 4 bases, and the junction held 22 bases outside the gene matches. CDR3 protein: CATQKGWASGRASLADTQYF. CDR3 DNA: TGTGCCACCCAAAAAGGGTGGGCTAGCGGGAGGGCCTCCCTCGCAGATACGCAGTATTTT.

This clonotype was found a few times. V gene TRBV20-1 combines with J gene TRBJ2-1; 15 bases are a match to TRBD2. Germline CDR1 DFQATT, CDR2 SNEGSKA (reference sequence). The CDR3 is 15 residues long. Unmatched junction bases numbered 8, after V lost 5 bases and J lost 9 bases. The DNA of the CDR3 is TGCAGTGCTTACAGGACTAGCGGGAGGGCCAGTGAGCAGTTCTTC. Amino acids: CSAYRTSGRASEQFF.

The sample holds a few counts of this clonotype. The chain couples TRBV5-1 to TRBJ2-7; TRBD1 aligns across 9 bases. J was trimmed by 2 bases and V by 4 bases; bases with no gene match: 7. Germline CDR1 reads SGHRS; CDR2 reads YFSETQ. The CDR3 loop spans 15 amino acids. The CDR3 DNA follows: TGCGCCAGCAGCCCGGGGACAGGGCTCGCCTACGAGCAGTACTTC. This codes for CASSPGTGLAYEQYF.

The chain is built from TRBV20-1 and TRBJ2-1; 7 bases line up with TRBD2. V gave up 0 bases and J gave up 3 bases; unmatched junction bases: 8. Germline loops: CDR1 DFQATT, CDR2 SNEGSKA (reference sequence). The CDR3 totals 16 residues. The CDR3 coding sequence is TGCAGTGCTAGAGATGGAGCTAGCGGAAACTACAATGAGCAGTTCTTC. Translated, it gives CSARDGASGNYNEQFF.

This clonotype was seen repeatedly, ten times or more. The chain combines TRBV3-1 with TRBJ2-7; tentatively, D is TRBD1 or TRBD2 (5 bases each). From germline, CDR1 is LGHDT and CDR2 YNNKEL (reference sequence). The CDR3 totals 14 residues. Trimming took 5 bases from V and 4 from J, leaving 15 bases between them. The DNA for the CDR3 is TGTGCCAGCAGCTTAGGGACGGTACGATACGAGCAGTACTTC. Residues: CASSLGTVRYEQYF.

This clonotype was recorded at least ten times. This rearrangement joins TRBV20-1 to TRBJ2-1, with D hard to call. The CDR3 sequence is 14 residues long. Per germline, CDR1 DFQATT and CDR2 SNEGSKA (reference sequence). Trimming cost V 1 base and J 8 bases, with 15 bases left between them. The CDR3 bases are TGCAGTGCTAGAGCCCTTGCAGGTGGGGATGAGCAGTTCTTC. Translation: CSARALAGGDEQFF.

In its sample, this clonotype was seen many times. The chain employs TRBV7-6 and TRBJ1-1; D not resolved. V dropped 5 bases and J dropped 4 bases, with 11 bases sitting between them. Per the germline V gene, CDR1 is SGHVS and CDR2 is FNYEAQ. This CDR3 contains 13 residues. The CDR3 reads CASSRTFGTEAFF. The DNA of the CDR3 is TGTGCCAGCAGCCGGACGTTCGGCACTGAAGCTTTCTTT. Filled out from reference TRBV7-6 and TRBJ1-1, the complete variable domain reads GAGVSQSPRYKVTKRGQDVALRCDPISGHVSLYWYRQALGQGPEFLTYFNYEAQQDKSGLPNDRFSAERPEGSISTLTIQRTEQRDSAMYRCASSRTFGTEAFFGQGTRLTVV.

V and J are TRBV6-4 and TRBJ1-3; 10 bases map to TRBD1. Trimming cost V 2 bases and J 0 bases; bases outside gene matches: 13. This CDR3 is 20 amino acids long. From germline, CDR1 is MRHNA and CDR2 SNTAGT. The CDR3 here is CASSDLPGQGQKSSGNTIYF. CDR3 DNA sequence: TGTGCCAGCAGTGACCTCCCGGGACAGGGGCAAAAGAGCTCTGGAAACACCATATATTTT.

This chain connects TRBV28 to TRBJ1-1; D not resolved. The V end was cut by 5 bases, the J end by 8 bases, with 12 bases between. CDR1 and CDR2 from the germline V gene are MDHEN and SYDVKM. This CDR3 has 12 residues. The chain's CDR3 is CASSTLRDEAFF. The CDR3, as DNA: TGTGCCAGCAGTACCCTCAGAGACGAAGCTTTCTTT.

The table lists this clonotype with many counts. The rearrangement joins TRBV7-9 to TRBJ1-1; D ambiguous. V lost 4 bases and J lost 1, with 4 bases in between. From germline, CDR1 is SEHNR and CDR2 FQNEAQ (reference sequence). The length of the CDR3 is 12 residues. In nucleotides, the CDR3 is TGTGCCAGCAGCTCTTGGAACACTGAAGCTTTCTTT. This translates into CASSSWNTEAFF.

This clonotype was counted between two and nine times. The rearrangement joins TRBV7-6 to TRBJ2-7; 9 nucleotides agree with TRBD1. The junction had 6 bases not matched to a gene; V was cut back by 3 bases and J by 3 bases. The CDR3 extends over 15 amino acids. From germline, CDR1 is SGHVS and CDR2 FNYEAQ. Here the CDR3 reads CASSLGQGGGYEQYF. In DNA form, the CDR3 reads TGTGCCAGCAGCTTGGGACAGGGTGGAGGCTACGAGCAGTACTTC.

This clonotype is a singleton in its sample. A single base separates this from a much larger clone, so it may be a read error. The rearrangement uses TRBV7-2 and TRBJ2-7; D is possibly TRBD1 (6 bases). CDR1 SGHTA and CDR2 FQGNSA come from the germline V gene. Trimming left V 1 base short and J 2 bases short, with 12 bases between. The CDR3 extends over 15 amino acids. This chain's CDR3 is CASSLVGQGTYEQYF. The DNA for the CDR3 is TGTGCCAGCAGCTTAGTGGGTCAGGGGACCTACGAGCAGTACTTC. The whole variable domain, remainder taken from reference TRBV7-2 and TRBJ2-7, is GAGVSQSPSNKVTEKGKDVELRCDPISGHTALYWYRQSLGQGLEFLIYFQGNSAPDKSGLPSDRFSAERTGGSVSTLTIQRTQQEDSAVYLCASSLVGQGTYEQYFGPGTRLTVT.

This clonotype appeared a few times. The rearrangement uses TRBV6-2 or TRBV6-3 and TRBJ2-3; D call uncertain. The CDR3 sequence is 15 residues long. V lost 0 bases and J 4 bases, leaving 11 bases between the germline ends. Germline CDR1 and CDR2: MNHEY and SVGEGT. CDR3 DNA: TGTGCCAGCAGTTACTCGACCAGCCGGTCAGATACGCAGTATTTT. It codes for CASSYSTSRSDTQYF.